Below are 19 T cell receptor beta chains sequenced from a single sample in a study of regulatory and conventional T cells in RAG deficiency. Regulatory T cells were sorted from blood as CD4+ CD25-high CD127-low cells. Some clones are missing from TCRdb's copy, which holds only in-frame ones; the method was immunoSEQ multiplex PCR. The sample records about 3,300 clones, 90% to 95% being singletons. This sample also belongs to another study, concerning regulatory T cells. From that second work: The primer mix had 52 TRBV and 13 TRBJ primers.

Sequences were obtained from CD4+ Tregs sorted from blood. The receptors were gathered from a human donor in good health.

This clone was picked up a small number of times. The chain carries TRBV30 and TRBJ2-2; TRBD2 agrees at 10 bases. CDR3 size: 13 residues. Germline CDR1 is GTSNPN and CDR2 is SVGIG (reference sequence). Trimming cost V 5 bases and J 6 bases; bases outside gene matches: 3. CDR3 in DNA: TGTGCCTGGGGAAGCGGGAGGGCCGGGGAGCTGTTTTTT. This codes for CAWGSGRAGELFF.

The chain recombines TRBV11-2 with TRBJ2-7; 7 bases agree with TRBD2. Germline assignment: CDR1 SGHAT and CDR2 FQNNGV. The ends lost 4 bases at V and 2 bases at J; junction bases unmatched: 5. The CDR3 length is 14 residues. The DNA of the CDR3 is TGTGCCAGCAGCTCCACAGCGGGAACCTACGAGCAGTACTTC. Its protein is CASSSTAGTYEQYF. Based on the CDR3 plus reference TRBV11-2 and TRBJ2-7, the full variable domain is EAGVAQSPRYKIIEKRQSVAFWCNPISGHATLYWYQQILGQGPKLLIQFQNNGVVDDSQLPKDRFSAERLKGVDSTLKIQPAKLEDSAVYLCASSSTAGTYEQYFGPGTRLTVT.

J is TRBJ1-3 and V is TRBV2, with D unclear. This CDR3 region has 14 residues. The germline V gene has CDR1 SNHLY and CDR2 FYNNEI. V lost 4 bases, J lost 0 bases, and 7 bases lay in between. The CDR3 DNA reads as TGTGCCAGCAGTGTGGGAGACTCTGGAAACACCATATATTTT. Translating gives CASSVGDSGNTIYF. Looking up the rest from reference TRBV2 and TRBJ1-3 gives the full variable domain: EPEVTQTPSHQVTQMGQEVILRCVPISNHLYFYWYRQILGQKVEFLVSFYNNEISEKSEIFDDQFSVERPDGSNFTLKIRSTKLEDSAMYFCASSVGDSGNTIYFGEGSWLTVV.

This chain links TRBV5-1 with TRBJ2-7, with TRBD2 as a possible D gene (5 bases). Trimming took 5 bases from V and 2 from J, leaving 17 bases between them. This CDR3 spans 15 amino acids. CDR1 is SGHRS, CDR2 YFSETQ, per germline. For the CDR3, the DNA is TGCGCCAGCAGGAGAGGACCCGAGGGCGCCTACGAGCAGTACTTC. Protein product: CASRRGPEGAYEQYF.

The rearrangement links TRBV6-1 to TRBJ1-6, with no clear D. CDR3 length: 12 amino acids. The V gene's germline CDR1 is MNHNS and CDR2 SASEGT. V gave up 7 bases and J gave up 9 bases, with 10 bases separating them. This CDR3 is CASNGPGSPLHF. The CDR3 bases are TGTGCCAGCAATGGGCCGGGTTCACCCCTCCACTTT.

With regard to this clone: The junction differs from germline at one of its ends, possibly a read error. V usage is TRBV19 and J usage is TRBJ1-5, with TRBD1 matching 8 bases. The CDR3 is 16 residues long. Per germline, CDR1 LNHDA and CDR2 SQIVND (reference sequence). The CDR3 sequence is CASSISGQASSQPQHF. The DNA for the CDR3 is TGTGCCAGTAGTATTTCGGGACAGGCAAGCAGTCAGCCCCAGCATTTT.

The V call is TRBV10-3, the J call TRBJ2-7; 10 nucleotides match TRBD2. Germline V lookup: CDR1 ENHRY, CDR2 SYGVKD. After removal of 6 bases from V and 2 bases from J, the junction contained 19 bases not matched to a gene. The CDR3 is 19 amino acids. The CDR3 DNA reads TGTGCCATCAGGGGCCTGACAGGGGATAAGCGGGAGGGCACCTACGAGCAGTACTTC. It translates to CAIRGLTGDKREGTYEQYF.

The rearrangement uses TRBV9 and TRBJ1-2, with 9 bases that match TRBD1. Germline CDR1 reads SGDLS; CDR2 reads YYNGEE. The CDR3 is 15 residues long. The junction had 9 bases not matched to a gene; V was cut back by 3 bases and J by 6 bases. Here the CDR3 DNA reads TGTGCCAGCAGCGCCACTACCGGGACAGGGCATGGCTACACCTTC. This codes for CASSATTGTGHGYTF.

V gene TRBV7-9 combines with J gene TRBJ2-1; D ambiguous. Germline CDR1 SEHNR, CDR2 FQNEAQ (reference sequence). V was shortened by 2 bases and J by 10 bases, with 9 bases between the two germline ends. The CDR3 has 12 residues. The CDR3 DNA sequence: TGTGCCAGCAGCTTAATGAGACTCGAGCAGTTCTTC. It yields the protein CASSLMRLEQFF.

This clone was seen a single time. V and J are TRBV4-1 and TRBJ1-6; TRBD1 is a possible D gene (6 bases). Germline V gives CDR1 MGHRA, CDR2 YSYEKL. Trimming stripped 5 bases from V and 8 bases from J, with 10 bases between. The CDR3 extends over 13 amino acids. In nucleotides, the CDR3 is TGCGCCAGCAGCATACAGGGTGATTCACCCCTCCACTTT. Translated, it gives CASSIQGDSPLHF.

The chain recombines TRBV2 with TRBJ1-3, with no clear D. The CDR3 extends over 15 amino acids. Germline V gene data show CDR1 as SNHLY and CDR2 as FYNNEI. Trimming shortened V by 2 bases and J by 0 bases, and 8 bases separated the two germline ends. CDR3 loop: CASSESYGSGNTIYF. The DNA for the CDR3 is TGTGCCAGCAGTGAATCCTATGGCTCTGGAAACACCATATATTTT.

CDR3 sequence: CASSQDRARRFF. CDR3 DNA sequence: TGTGCCAGCAGCCAAGACAGGGCGAGGCGGTTCTTC. V usage is TRBV14 and J usage is TRBJ2-1, with D possibly matching TRBD1 (5 bases). V was cut by 0 bases and J by 15 bases, with 12 bases left in between. Germline V gives CDR1 SGHDN, CDR2 FVKESK. This CDR3 spans 12 amino acids.

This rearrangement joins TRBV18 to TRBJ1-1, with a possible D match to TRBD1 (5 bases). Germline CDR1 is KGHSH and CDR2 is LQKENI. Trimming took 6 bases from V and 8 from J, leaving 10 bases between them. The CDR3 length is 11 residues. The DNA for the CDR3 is TGTGCCAGCTCCCGGGAGGGGGAAGCTTTCTTT. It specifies CASSREGEAFF. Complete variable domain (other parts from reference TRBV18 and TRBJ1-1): NAGVMQNPRHLVRRRGQEARLRCSPMKGHSHVYWYRQLPEEGLKFMVYLQKENIIDESGMPKERFSAEFPKEGPSILRIQQVVRGDSAAYFCASSREGEAFFGQGTRLTVV.

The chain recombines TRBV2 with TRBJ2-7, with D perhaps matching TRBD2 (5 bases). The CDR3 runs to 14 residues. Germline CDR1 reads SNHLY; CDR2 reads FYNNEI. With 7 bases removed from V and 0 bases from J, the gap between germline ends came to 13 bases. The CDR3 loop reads CASMRESLSYEQYF. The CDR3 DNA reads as TGTGCCAGCATGAGGGAGTCCCTCTCCTACGAGCAGTACTTC.

The CDR3 loop is CASSQDSGVWGNIQYF. CDR3 in DNA: TGCGCCAGCAGCCAAGATAGCGGGGTTTGGGGAAACATTCAGTACTTC. This rearrangement joins TRBV4-1 to TRBJ2-4; TRBD2 matches 8 bases. V gave up 0 bases and J gave up 6 bases; unmatched junction bases: 7. Germline loops: CDR1 MGHRA, CDR2 YSYEKL. The CDR3 contains 16 residues.

The CDR3 DNA reads as TGTGCCAGCAGTACAGGGCTCCACTACGAGCAGTACTTC. This codes for CASSTGLHYEQYF. The chain has TRBV6-1 and TRBJ2-7; D is possibly TRBD1 (6 bases). The CDR3 is 13 amino acids. V lost 5 bases to trimming and J lost 3 bases, with 11 bases between them. CDR1 and CDR2 (germline): MNHNS, SASEGT.

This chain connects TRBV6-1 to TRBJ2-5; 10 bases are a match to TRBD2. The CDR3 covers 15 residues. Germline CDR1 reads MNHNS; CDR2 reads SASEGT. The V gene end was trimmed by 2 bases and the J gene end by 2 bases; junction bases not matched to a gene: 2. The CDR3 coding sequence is TGTGCCAGCAGTGAACTAGCGGGAGTACAAGAGACCCAGTACTTC. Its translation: CASSELAGVQETQYF.

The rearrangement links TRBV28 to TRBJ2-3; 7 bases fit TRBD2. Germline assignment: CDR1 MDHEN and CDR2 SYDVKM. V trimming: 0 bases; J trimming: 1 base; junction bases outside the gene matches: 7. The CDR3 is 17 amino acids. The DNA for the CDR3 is TGTGCCAGCAGTTTATGGGCCGGGAGGAGGGGCACAGATACGCAGTATTTT. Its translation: CASSLWAGRRGTDTQYF.

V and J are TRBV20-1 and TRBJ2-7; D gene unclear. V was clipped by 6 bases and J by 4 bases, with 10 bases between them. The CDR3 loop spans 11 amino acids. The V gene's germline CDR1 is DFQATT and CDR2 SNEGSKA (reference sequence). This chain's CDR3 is CSATTWYEQYF. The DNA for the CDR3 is TGCAGTGCCACGACATGGTACGAGCAGTACTTC.